This TCR beta chain was identified during a study of identifying expanded T cells in peripheral blood. Clones were read by immunoSEQ multiplex PCR, and TCRdb kept only the in-frame ones, dropping some. The sample has nearly 60,000 clones, approximately 89% seen once. Trimming removed 7 bases at V and 8 bases at J, with 14 bases between. Germline V gene lookup returns CDR1 SQVTM and CDR2 ANQGSEA. This CDR3 region has 11 residues. Points from the study as a whole: Around 1.2 clones differed between technical replicates, versus around 15 and 18 over time. Across healthy donors, higher total template counts meant significantly greater approximately 2-week count variance.

Collection occurred without any documented infections or immune events in donors. This clone was counted ten times or more. Its antigen is undetermined. The source material was blood. The chain links TRBV29-1 to TRBJ1-2; D gene uncertain. This TCR was recovered from a person aged 18 to 75 in good health. The DNA of the CDR3 is TGCAGCGCACGACAAAGCGGGGGCTACACCTTC. Translating gives CSARQSGGYTF.